These T cell receptor beta chains were read from a single sample in a study of spatial heterogeneity in lung cancer. TCRdb itself ran the 5' RACE reads through MiXCR, one entry per CDR3 protein. The profile shows about 100,000 distinct CDR3 sequences, 4.4% of them singletons. Sequencing used lung tumor tissue, obtained at surgery. These receptors were obtained from a male donor with early-stage non-small cell lung cancer. Each CDR3 is given with its conserved first and last residue. The D gene is left open where the match is weak. Not every row has a clone size; where given, it reads once, few, many or a size class.

TRBJ2-1	many	-	TRBV6-1	TGTGCCAGCAGTGAGGCTAGTACCTACAATGAGCAGTTCTTC	CASSEASTYNEQFF
TRBJ2-7	-	TRBD1	TRBV10-3	TGTGCCATCTCTAAACAGGGGGAGAACGAGCAGTACTTC	CAISKQGENEQYF
TRBJ2-3	many	-	TRBV27	TGTGCCAGCAGTTTATACGGGGTATCGGCAGATACGCAGTATTTT	CASSLYGVSADTQYF
TRBJ1-5	many	-	TRBV5-1	TGCGCCAGCAGCTTGGACCCAGGGTCTCAGCCCCAGCATTTT	CASSLDPGSQPQHF
TRBJ1-2	many	-	TRBV6-1	TGTGCCAGCCGTTGGACTGAATATGGCTACACCTTC	CASRWTEYGYTF
TRBJ1-1	few	-	TRBV6-5	TGTGCCAGCAGTTACGGCCCAAGTCTCAGGATCGCTGAAGCTTTCTTT	CASSYGPSLRIAEAFF
TRBJ2-3	many	-	TRBV5-1	TGCGCCAGCAGCTTGGATGTGTATAGCGCAGATACGCAGTATTTT	CASSLDVYSADTQYF
TRBJ2-5	many	-	TRBV5-1	TGCGCCAGCAGCTTCGGCGGGATCGCGCAAGAGACCCAGTACTTC	CASSFGGIAQETQYF
TRBJ2-1	few	-	TRBV7-9	TGTGCCAGCAGCCCCGTAGAGCGGGACAACAATGAGCAGTTCTTC	CASSPVERDNNEQFF
TRBJ2-7	few	-	TRBV20-1	TGCAGTGCCAGACGGGGGTCCTCCTACGAGCAGTACTTC	CSARRGSSYEQYF
TRBJ2-7	many	-	TRBV28	TGTGCCAGCAGTTTAGTAGGGCTCTCCTACGAGCAGTACTTC	CASSLVGLSYEQYF
TRBJ1-1	few	TRBD1	TRBV20-1	TGCAGTGCTCCTCGACAGGGGGCGCTTACTGAAGCTTTCTTT	CSAPRQGALTEAFF
TRBJ2-7	-	TRBD1	TRBV9	TGTGCCAGCAGCTCGCGGACAGGAACGACCGAGCAGTACTTC	CASSSRTGTTEQYF
TRBJ1-1	many	TRBD1	TRBV27	TGTGCCAGCAGTTCCCGACAGGGTGGTACTGAAGCTTTCTTT	CASSSRQGGTEAFF
TRBJ2-7	many	-	TRBV25-1	TGTGCCAGCAGTGAATATAAGGTCCCCACCATGTACGAGCAGTACTTC	CASSEYKVPTMYEQYF
TRBJ2-1	many	TRBD2	TRBV7-9	TGTGCCAGCAGCCCACGGACTAGAGCAAATGAGCAGTTCTTC	CASSPRTRANEQFF
TRBJ2-1	many	-	TRBV29-1	TGCAGCGTGTACTTCAGCTCCTACAATGAGCAGTTCTTC	CSVYFSSYNEQFF
TRBJ2-2	many	-	TRBV5-6	TGTGCCAGCAGCTTGTTCGGTCCGAACACCGGGGAGCTGTTTTTT	CASSLFGPNTGELFF
TRBJ2-7	many	-	TRBV6-1	TGTGCCAGCAGTGTGACACCGAGTTCCACCTACGAGCAGTACTTC	CASSVTPSSTYEQYF
TRBJ2-1	many	-	TRBV3-1	TGTGCCAGCAGCGCAACCCACTACAGCTCCTACAATGAGCAGTTCTTC	CASSATHYSSYNEQFF
TRBJ1-6	many	-	TRBV6-1	TGTGCCAGCAGGGGACACAGCTCCTATAATTCACCCCTCCACTTT	CASRGHSSYNSPLHF
TRBJ2-7	many	-	TRBV6-6	TGTGCCAGCAGTTTCCCGGGGACAATCGACGAGCAGTACTTC	CASSFPGTIDEQYF
TRBJ1-1	many	TRBD1	TRBV3-1	TGTGCCAGCAGTACTCAGGGGGCAGGCACTGAAGCTTTCTTT	CASSTQGAGTEAFF
TRBJ2-1	many	TRBD2	TRBV29-1	TGCAGCCTAAAGCTCGGGACTAGCGGGGTTAATGAGCAGTTCTTC	CSLKLGTSGVNEQFF
TRBJ2-5	many	-	TRBV4-1	TGCGCCAGCAGTTTGGCCTTCCAAGAGACCCAGTACTTC	CASSLAFQETQYF
TRBJ2-7	few	TRBD2	TRBV28	TGTGCCAGCAGGGACAGAATGTTCCGGGGGACTAGCGGGAGTTACGAGCAGTACTTC	CASRDRMFRGTSGSYEQYF
TRBJ2-7	-	-	TRBV28	TGTGCCAGCAGGGATTCCGGGTCCGACCCCTACGAGCAGTACTTC	CASRDSGSDPYEQYF
TRBJ2-2	many	TRBD1	TRBV10-3	TGTGCCATCGCCAAGGACAGGGGGCTTCCCGGGGAGCTGTTTTTT	CAIAKDRGLPGELFF
TRBJ2-1	many	-	TRBV24-1	TGTGCCACCAGCCACCGCCCGAGTCACAGCGGGCCCTACAATGAGCAGTTCTTC	CATSHRPSHSGPYNEQFF